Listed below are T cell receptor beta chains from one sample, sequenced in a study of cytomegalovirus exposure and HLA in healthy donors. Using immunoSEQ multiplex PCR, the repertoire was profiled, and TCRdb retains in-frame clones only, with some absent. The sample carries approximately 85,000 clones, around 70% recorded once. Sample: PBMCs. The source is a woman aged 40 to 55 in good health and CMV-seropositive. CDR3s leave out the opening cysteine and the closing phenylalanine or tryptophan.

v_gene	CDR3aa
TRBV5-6	ASSFGPGQMNTEAF
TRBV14	ASSQEFEDRRYTEAF
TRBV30	AWSPWNTEAF
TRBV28	ASSDQRGKQETQY
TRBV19	ASSIERRQVL
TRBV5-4	ASSFRGNEKLF
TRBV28	ASSPWTGGICEQY
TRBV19	ASRPPGLAGLEQY
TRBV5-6	ASSRLMNTGELF
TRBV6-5	ASSQGLAGYNEQF
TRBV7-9	ASSSSDRYNEKLF
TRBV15	ATSNRAGANVLT
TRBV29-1	SVEDREETQY
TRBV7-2	ASSSPGQGTEAF
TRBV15	ATSRVQGYNEQF
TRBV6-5	ASSGTDRGWNGYT
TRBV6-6	ASSRDRGPYFYGYT
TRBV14	ASSQDTGFDGYT
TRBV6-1	ASSGKQGRNTEAF
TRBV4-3	ASSLQTSGGGEQY
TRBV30	AWTARDRAYNEQF
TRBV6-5	ASSPGQLAADTQY
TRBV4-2	ASNLLQGTGTEAF
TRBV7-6	ASSPREGSSSPLH
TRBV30	AWGVSGNTIY
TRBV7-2	ASSPSYEQY
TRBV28	ASSFGGAEGYT
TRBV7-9	ASSSVVTEAF
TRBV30	AWARGTSGSTDTQY
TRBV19	ASSQGTSDQPQH
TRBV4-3	ASSQDRATNEKLF
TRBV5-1	ASSLGVGASTEAF
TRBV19	ASRAAGGRGGSPLH
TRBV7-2	ASSWVGDPGQGGHEQY
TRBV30	AWSETLRGRGNTIY
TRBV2	ASSADRQTGELF
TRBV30	AWSLPREGYT
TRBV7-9	ASSQGLAGGLTDTQY
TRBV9	ASSAGGGAYEQY
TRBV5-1	ASSLAGTDEETQY
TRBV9	ASSARGAMNTEAF
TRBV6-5	ASSSPDSYGYT
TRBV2	ASRAGVGAGQPQH
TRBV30	AWGQGSNTEAF
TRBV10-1	ASSPTDYNEQF
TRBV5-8	ASSSGTAILLNTEAF
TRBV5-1	ASSLDTGGTQY
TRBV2	ASSERGQGSEKLF
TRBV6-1	ASSEDRSLSQPQH